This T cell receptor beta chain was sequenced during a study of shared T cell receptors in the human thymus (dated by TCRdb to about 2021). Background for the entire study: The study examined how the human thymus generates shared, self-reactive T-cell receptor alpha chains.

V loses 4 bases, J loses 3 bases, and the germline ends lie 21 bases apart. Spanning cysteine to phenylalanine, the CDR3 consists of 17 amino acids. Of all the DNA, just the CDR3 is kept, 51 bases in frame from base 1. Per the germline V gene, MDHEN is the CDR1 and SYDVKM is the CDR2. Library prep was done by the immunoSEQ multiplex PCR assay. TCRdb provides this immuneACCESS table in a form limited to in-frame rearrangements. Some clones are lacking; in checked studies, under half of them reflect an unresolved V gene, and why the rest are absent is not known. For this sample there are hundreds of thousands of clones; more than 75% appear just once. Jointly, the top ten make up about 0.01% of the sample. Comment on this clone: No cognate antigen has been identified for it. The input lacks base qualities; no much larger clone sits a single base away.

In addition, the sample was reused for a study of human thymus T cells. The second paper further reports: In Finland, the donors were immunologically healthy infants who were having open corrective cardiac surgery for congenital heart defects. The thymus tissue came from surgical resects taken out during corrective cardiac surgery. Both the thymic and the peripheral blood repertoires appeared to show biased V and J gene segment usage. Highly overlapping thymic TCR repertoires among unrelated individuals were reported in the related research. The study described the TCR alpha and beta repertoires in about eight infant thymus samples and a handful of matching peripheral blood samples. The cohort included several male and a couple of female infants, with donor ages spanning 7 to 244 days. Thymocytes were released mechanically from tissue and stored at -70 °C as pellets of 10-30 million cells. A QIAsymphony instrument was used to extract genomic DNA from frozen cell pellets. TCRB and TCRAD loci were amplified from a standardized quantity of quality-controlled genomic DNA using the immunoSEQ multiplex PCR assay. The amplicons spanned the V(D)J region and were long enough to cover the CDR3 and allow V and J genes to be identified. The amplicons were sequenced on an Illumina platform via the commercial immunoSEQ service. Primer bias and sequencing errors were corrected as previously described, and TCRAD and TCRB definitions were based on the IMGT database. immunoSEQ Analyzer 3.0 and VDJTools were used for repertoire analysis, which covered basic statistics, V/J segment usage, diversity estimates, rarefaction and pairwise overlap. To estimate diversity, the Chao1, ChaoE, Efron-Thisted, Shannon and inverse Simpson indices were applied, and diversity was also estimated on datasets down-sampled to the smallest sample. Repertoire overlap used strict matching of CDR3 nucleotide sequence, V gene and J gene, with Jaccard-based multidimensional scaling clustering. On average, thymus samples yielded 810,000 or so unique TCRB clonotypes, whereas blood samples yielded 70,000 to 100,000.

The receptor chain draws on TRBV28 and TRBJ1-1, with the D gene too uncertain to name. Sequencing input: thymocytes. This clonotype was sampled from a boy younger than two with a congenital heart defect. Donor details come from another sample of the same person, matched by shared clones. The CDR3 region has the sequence CASSSPSPTPGDTEAFF. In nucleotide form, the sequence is TGTGCCAGCAGTTCTCCCAGTCCGACCCCCGGGGACACTGAAGCTTTCTTT.